Each of the 13 T cell receptor beta chains below was sequenced from the same sample in a study of blood T cell repertoires in COVID-19. TCRdb keeps only in-frame clones here, not all; method: immunoSEQ multiplex PCR. The table records about 280,000 clones, 75% to 90% of them present only once. Material: peripheral blood. These receptors were obtained from a woman between 45 and 65 years old who had recovered from COVID-19.

The rearrangement links TRBV18 to TRBJ1-2; D is undetermined. This CDR3 has 14 residues. Germline V gene data show CDR1 as KGHSH and CDR2 as LQKENI. V lost 3 bases and J 8 bases, leaving 16 bases between the germline ends. The CDR3 bases are TGTGCCAGCTCACCTCAAAGTCCGAGCGGAGGCTACACCTTC. Encoded protein: CASSPQSPSGGYTF.

J is TRBJ1-5 and V is TRBV6-5; 7 bases are a match to TRBD1. The CDR3 covers 15 residues. CDR1 MNHEY and CDR2 SVGAGI come from the germline V gene. V gave up 2 bases and J gave up 4 bases; unmatched junction bases: 5. CDR3 bases: TGTGCCAGCAGTTACGCAGGGGGAGATAATCAGCCCCAGCATTTT. Its translation: CASSYAGGDNQPQHF.

This chain connects TRBV7-2 to TRBJ2-7; D possibly corresponds to TRBD1 (5 bases). The V end lost 3 bases, the J end lost 2 bases, and 14 bases lay between the germline ends. The CDR3 totals 15 residues. Germline values: CDR1 SGHTA, CDR2 FQGNSA. CDR3 amino acids: CASSLLGLNTYEQYF. For the CDR3, the DNA is TGTGCCAGCAGCTTGTTGGGGCTCAATACCTACGAGCAGTACTTC.

J is TRBJ2-1 and V is TRBV29-1, with TRBD2 matching 7 bases. Losses at the gene ends were 6 bases for V and 6 bases for J; bases not matched to a gene: 14. The CDR3 has 15 residues. Germline V lookup: CDR1 SQVTM, CDR2 ANQGSEA. CDR3: CSVLGVERGINEQFF. The CDR3 bases are TGCAGCGTCCTCGGGGTCGAGCGGGGTATCAATGAGCAGTTCTTC.

The chain is built from TRBV6-2 or TRBV6-3 and TRBJ1-2, with 7 bases fitting TRBD1. The CDR3 consists of 13 residues. CDR1 MNHEY and CDR2 SVGEGT come from the germline V gene. The junction had 7 bases not matched to a gene; V was cut back by 5 bases and J by 7 bases. The chain's CDR3 is CASSKQGSGGYTF. CDR3 DNA: TGTGCCAGCAGTAAACAGGGGTCTGGTGGCTACACCTTC.

The rearrangement uses TRBV19 and TRBJ1-4, with 8 bases identical to TRBD1. This CDR3 contains 18 residues. The ends lost 4 bases at V and 0 bases at J; junction bases unmatched: 10. In germline, CDR1 is LNHDA, CDR2 SQIVND (reference sequence). DNA for the CDR3: TGTGCCAGTAGTAACCGGAACAGGGGGGCCGCAACTAATGAAAAACTGTTTTTT. The encoded protein is CASSNRNRGAATNEKLFF.

This clone was counted only a few times. The chain employs TRBV6-1 and TRBJ1-4; 8 positions match TRBD1. V lost 6 bases to trimming and J lost 7 bases; unmatched junction nucleotides: 7. This CDR3 is built from 14 residues. Per the germline V gene, CDR1 is MNHNS and CDR2 is SASEGT. CDR3 in DNA: TGTGCCAGCAGGCAGGGGGCGCGAGTTGAAAAACTGTTTTTT. Protein: CASRQGARVEKLFF.

The chain links TRBV24-1 to TRBJ2-7; 10 bases are shared with TRBD2. This CDR3 has 14 residues. V was clipped by 9 bases and J by 3 bases; unmatched bases: 7. Germline V lookup: CDR1 KGHDR, CDR2 SFDVKD. CDR3 nucleotides: TGTGCCACCCACAGGACTAGCGGACACTACGAGCAGTACTTC. Translation: CATHRTSGHYEQYF.

The chain has TRBV5-4 and TRBJ2-1; TRBD2 matches 13 bases. Germline CDR1 reads SGHNT; CDR2 reads YYREEE (reference sequence). The CDR3 is made up of 18 amino acids. Losses at the gene ends were 4 bases for V and 1 base for J; bases not matched to a gene: 8. CDR3 DNA: TGTGCCAGCAGCCGGGGTGGACTAGCGGGGGTGTCCTACAATGAGCAGTTCTTC. It is translated as CASSRGGLAGVSYNEQFF.

The chain joins TRBV30 to TRBJ1-1; unclear D gene. Germline V gene lookup returns CDR1 GTSNPN and CDR2 SVGIG (reference sequence). Trimming stripped 3 bases from V and 10 bases from J, with 18 bases between. There are 13 residues in the CDR3. CDR3 residues: CAWRGWTLEGAFF. The CDR3 DNA reads as TGTGCCTGGAGGGGTTGGACCCTTGAGGGAGCTTTCTTT.

The rearrangement links TRBV5-8 to TRBJ1-2, with TRBD1 matching 8 bases. The CDR3 consists of 18 residues. Trimming removed 0 bases from V and 0 bases from J; junction bases left unmatched: 10. Germline V gene sequence: CDR1 SGHTS, CDR2 YDEGEE. The CDR3 here is CASSLDPAGGRANYGYTF. In nucleotides, the CDR3 is TGTGCCAGCAGCTTGGATCCGGCAGGGGGCCGAGCTAACTATGGCTACACCTTC.

This sequence joins TRBV5-1 and TRBJ1-1, with D perhaps matching TRBD1 (5 bases). The germline V gene has CDR1 SGHRS and CDR2 YFSETQ. The V end was cut by 0 bases, the J end by 1 base, with 13 bases between. This CDR3 is 16 amino acids long. CDR3: CASSLVGGAQNTEAFF. The CDR3 nucleotides are TGCGCCAGCAGCTTGGTCGGGGGTGCTCAGAACACTGAAGCTTTCTTT.

The chain combines TRBV11-1 with TRBJ2-1; D is unclear. V was cut by 5 bases and J by 0 bases, with 5 bases left in between. This CDR3 has 13 residues. From germline, CDR1 is SGHAT and CDR2 FQDESV (reference sequence). In DNA, the CDR3 is TGTGCCAGCAGCCCCAGCTCCTACAATGAGCAGTTCTTC. Translation: CASSPSSYNEQFF.